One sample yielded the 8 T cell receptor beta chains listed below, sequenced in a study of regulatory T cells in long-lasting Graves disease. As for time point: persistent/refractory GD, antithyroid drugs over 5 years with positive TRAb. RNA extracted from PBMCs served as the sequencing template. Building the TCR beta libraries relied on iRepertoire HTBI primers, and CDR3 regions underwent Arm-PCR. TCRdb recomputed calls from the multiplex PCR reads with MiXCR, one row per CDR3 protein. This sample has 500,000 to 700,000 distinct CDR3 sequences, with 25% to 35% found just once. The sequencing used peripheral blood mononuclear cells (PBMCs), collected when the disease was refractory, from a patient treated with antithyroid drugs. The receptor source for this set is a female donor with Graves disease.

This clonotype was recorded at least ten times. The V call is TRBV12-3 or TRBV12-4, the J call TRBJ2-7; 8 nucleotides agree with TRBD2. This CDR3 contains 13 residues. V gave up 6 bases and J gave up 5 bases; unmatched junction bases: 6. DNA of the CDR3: TGTGCCAGCAGAAGCGGGAGCTGGGACGAGCAGTACTTC. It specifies CASRSGSWDEQYF.

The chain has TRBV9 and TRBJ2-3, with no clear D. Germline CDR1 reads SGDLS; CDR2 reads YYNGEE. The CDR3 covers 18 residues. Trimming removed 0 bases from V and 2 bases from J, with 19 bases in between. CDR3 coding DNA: TGTGCCAGCAGCGTAGCCAGGTTTCTCCCTGGAACCACAGATACGCAGTATTTT. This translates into CASSVARFLPGTTDTQYF.

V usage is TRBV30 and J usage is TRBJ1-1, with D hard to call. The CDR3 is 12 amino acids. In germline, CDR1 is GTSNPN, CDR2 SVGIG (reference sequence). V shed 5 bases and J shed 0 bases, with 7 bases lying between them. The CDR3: CAWVKMNTEAFF. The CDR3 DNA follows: TGTGCCTGGGTCAAAATGAACACTGAAGCTTTCTTT.

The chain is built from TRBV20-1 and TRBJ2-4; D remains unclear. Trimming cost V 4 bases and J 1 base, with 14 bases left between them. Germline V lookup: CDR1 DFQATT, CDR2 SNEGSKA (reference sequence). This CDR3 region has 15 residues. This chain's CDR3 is CSATEARKAKNIQYF. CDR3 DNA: TGCAGTGCTACTGAAGCTAGGAAGGCCAAAAACATTCAGTACTTC.

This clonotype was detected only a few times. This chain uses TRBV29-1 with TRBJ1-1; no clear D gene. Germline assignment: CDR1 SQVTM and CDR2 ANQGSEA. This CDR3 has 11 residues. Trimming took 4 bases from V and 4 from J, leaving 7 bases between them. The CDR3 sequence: CSVGRGTEAFF. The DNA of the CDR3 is TGCAGCGTTGGCCGGGGCACTGAAGCTTTCTTT. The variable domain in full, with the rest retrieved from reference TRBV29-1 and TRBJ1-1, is SAVISQKPSRDICQRGTSLTIQCQVDSQVTMMFWYRQQPGQSLTLIATANQGSEATYESGFVIDKFPISRPNLTFSTLTVSNMSPEDSSIYLCSVGRGTEAFFGQGTRLTVV.

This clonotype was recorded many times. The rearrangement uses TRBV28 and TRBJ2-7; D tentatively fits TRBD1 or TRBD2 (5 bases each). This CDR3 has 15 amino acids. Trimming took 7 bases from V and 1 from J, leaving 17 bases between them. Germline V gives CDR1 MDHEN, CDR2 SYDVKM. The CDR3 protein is CASTPSGTGSYEQYF. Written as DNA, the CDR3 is TGTGCCAGCACCCCCAGTGGGACGGGTTCCTACGAGCAGTACTTC.

DNA of the CDR3: TGTGCCAGCAGAACAGGGGGACCGAGCACTGAAGCTTTCTTT. Residues: CASRTGGPSTEAFF. The V and J genes are TRBV6-2 or TRBV6-3 and TRBJ1-1; 8 bases are a match to TRBD1. Germline trimming cut 6 bases from V and 4 bases from J; bases unmatched to any gene: 7. CDR3 size: 14 residues. In germline, CDR1 is MNHEY, CDR2 SVGEGT.

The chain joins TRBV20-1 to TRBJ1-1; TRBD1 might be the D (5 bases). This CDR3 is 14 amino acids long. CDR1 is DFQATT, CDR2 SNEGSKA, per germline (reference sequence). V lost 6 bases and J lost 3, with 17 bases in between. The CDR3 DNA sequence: TGCAGTGCCTGGGGCAGAGCAGTGGACACTGAAGCTTTCTTT. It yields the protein CSAWGRAVDTEAFF.